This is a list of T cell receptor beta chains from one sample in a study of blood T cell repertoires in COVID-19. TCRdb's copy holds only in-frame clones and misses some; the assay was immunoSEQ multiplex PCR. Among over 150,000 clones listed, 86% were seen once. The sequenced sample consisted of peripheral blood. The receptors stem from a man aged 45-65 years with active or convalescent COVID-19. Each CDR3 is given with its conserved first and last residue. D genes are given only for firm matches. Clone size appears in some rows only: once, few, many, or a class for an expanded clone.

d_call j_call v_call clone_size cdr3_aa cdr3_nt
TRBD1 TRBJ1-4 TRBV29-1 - CSVESTPGGEKLFF TGCAGCGTTGAGTCAACCCCAGGGGGTGAAAAACTGTTTTTT
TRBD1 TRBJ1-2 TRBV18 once CASSPRDRDYGYTF TGTGCCAGCTCACCACGGGACAGAGACTATGGCTACACCTTC
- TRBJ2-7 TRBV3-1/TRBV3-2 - CASSGGWYEQYF TGTGCCAGCAGCGGGGGCTGGTACGAGCAGTACTTC
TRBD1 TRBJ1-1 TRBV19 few CASSGTASGWTEAFF TGTGCCAGTAGTGGGACAGCCTCGGGGTGGACTGAAGCTTTCTTT
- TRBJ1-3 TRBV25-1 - CASSESYGNTIYF TGTGCCAGCAGTGAATCTTATGGAAACACCATATATTTT
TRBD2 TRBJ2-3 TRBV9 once CASSPRGSGGATDTQYF TGTGCCAGCAGCCCCCGAGGGAGCGGGGGGGCGACAGATACGCAGTATTTT
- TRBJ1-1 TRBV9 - CASSVIGGQDTEAFF TGTGCCAGCAGCGTAATCGGGGGGCAGGACACTGAAGCTTTCTTT
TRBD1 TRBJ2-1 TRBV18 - CASSPLGQGVGNEQFF TGTGCCAGCTCACCACTGGGACAGGGTGTGGGCAATGAGCAGTTCTTC
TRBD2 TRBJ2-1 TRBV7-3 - CASSPLVTSGQSSYNEQFF TGTGCCAGCAGCCCTCTGGTCACTAGCGGTCAGAGCTCCTACAATGAGCAGTTCTTC
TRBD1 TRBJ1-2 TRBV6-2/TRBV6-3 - CASSNLQGRDGYTF TGTGCCAGCAGTAACCTACAGGGGCGGGATGGCTACACCTTC
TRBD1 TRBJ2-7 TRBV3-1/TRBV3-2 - CASSRTGDEQYF TGTGCCAGCAGCCGGACAGGGGACGAGCAGTACTTC
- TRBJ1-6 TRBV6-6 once CASSYDTGNYSPLHF TGTGCCAGCAGTTACGACACAGGGAATTATTCACCCCTCCACTTT
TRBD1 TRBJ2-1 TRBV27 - CASSYGTGGYNEQFF TGTGCCAGCAGTTATGGCACAGGGGGGTACAATGAGCAGTTCTTC
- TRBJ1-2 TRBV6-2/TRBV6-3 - CASSYEDSYGYTF TGTGCCAGCAGTTACGAGGACAGCTATGGCTACACCTTC
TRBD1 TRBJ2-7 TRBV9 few CASSVGDRGPYEQYF TGTGCCAGCAGCGTAGGGGACAGGGGCCCCTACGAGCAGTACTTC
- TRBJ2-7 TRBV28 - CASSLLYEQYF TGTGCCAGCAGTTTACTCTACGAGCAGTACTTC
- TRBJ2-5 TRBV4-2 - CASSPTRGGEETQYF TGTGCCAGCAGCCCGACTAGGGGAGGCGAGGAGACCCAGTACTTC
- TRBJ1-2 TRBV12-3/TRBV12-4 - CASSLAGDYGYTF TGTGCCAGCAGTTTAGCAGGGGACTATGGCTACACCTTC
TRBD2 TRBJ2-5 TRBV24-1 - CATSGLAAEGQYF TGTGCCACTAGCGGACTAGCAGCAGAGGGTCAGTACTTC
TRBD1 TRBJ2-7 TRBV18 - CASSPLWTGGSHEQYF TGTGCCAGCTCACCCCTCTGGACAGGGGGCTCCCACGAGCAGTACTTC
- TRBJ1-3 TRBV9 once CASSVDGRATGNTIYF TGTGCCAGCAGCGTAGATGGCAGGGCAACAGGAAACACCATATATTTT
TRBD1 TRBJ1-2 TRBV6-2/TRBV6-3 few CASSPPQGRFGGYTF TGTGCCAGCAGCCCGCCACAGGGGAGGTTTGGCGGCTACACCTTC
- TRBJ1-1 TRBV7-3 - CASSPQVNTEAFF TGTGCCAGCAGCCCTCAGGTAAACACTGAAGCTTTCTTT
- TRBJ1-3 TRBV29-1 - CSVRQGNTIYF TGCAGCGTCCGTCAGGGAAACACCATATATTTT
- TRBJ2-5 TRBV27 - CASSLQYLDNVGEETQYF TGTGCCAGCAGTCTACAATATTTGGACAACGTTGGGGAAGAGACCCAGTACTTC
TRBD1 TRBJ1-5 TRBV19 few CASSRSSDRINQPQHF TGTGCCAGTAGCCGATCCTCGGACAGGATCAATCAGCCCCAGCATTTT